These T cell receptor beta chains were read from a single sample in a study of blood T cell repertoires in COVID-19. Sequencing was performed with immunoSEQ multiplex PCR; in TCRdb, only in-frame clones are kept and a portion is missing. The table lists about 160,000 clones, around nine tenths of them singletons. Sequencing was carried out using peripheral blood. These receptors were taken from a woman in her 70s with COVID-19, enrolled during active disease. CDR3s include the opening cysteine and the closing phenylalanine or tryptophan. D genes are given only for firm matches. Some rows have no size entry. The others give once, few or many, or a class for an expanded clone.

d_call: .; clone_size: .; v_call: TRBV5-1; j_call: TRBJ1-4; cdr3_nt: TGCGCCAGCACGTATAAACTGTTTTTT; cdr3_aa: CASTYKLFF
d_call: .; clone_size: .; v_call: TRBV14; j_call: TRBJ1-3; cdr3_nt: TGTGCCAGCAGCCCGGGATGGGGGGACTCCTCTGGAAACACCATATATTTT; cdr3_aa: CASSPGWGDSSGNTIYF
d_call: .; clone_size: .; v_call: TRBV5-3; j_call: TRBJ1-2; cdr3_nt: TGTGCCAGAAGCTTGGTCGTCGGGGTAGAAGCTAACTATGGCTACACCTTC; cdr3_aa: CARSLVVGVEANYGYTF
d_call: .; clone_size: .; v_call: TRBV19; j_call: TRBJ1-1; cdr3_nt: TGTGCCAGTAGTATGGGGGCAGGGCCGTACACTGAAGCTTTCTTT; cdr3_aa: CASSMGAGPYTEAFF
d_call: TRBD1; clone_size: .; v_call: TRBV9; j_call: TRBJ1-1; cdr3_nt: TGTGCCAGCAGCGCAAGTCCTAGACAGGGGTTGAACACTGAAGCTTTCTTT; cdr3_aa: CASSASPRQGLNTEAFF
d_call: TRBD2; clone_size: .; v_call: TRBV2; j_call: TRBJ2-1; cdr3_nt: TGTGCCAGCAGTGAAGCGGGAACTAGCGGGGGTAACAATGAGCAGTTCTTC; cdr3_aa: CASSEAGTSGGNNEQFF
d_call: .; clone_size: .; v_call: TRBV7-2; j_call: TRBJ1-3; cdr3_nt: TGTGCCAGCAGCTTAGACGCCAGAACAGACTCTGGAAACACCATATATTTT; cdr3_aa: CASSLDARTDSGNTIYF
d_call: .; clone_size: .; v_call: TRBV3-1/TRBV3-2; j_call: TRBJ2-3; cdr3_nt: TGTGCCAGCAGCCAAGATCGGGTAGATACGCAGTATTTT; cdr3_aa: CASSQDRVDTQYF
d_call: TRBD2; clone_size: once; v_call: TRBV7-9; j_call: TRBJ2-3; cdr3_nt: TGTGCCAGCAGCTGGACTAGCGGGGGTACAGATACGCAGTATTTT; cdr3_aa: CASSWTSGGTDTQYF
d_call: .; clone_size: .; v_call: TRBV29-1; j_call: TRBJ1-5; cdr3_nt: TGCAGCGTTGACGTCGGGTCTGGGCAGCCCCAGCATTTT; cdr3_aa: CSVDVGSGQPQHF
d_call: TRBD1; clone_size: .; v_call: TRBV7-8; j_call: TRBJ2-7; cdr3_nt: TGTGCCAGCAGCGTACACAACCCGGGACAGGGATCTTACGAGCAGTACTTC; cdr3_aa: CASSVHNPGQGSYEQYF
d_call: TRBD1; clone_size: few; v_call: TRBV5-1; j_call: TRBJ1-3; cdr3_nt: TGCGCCAGCAGCTTGGGGAACCGGGACAGGGTAAACACCATATATTTT; cdr3_aa: CASSLGNRDRVNTIYF
d_call: .; clone_size: .; v_call: TRBV4-1; j_call: TRBJ2-2; cdr3_nt: TGCGCCAGCAGCCAAGATGGCCGGACAGATGCGAACACCGGGGAGCTGTTTTTT; cdr3_aa: CASSQDGRTDANTGELFF
d_call: .; clone_size: .; v_call: TRBV6-5; j_call: TRBJ1-2; cdr3_nt: TGTGCCAGCCTTCCCGTCGGTGCCGGGGTAAATGGCTACACCTTC; cdr3_aa: CASLPVGAGVNGYTF
d_call: .; clone_size: .; v_call: TRBV2; j_call: TRBJ2-5; cdr3_nt: TGTGCCAGCGGGAAATCGGGACACCCCCAAGAGACCCAGTACTTC; cdr3_aa: CASGKSGHPQETQYF
d_call: TRBD1; clone_size: once; v_call: TRBV9; j_call: TRBJ2-1; cdr3_nt: TGTGCCAGCAGCCTCTACCTGGGACAGCCTTCCTACAATGAGCAGTTCTTC; cdr3_aa: CASSLYLGQPSYNEQFF
d_call: .; clone_size: once; v_call: TRBV5-1; j_call: TRBJ1-2; cdr3_nt: TGCGCCAGCAGCTTGGATCGGGGGAACTATGGCTACACCTTC; cdr3_aa: CASSLDRGNYGYTF